The 10 T cell receptor beta chains below were found in one sample sequenced in a study of blood T cell repertoires in COVID-19. Produced via immunoSEQ multiplex PCR; TCRdb's table is partial and in-frame only. The sample records under 250,000 clones, around 81% being singletons. Sequenced input: PBMCs or T cells enriched from blood (not recorded which). Source of these receptors: a man in his thirties or forties with acute COVID-19.

V usage is TRBV13 and J usage is TRBJ2-7, with D perhaps matching TRBD2 (5 bases). Germline V gives CDR1 PRHDT, CDR2 FYEKMQ (reference sequence). This CDR3 has 12 residues. Trimming left V 8 bases short and J 5 bases short, with 13 bases between. Here the CDR3 DNA reads TGTGCCAGCTCCTCGGGGAAGAACGAGCAGTACTTC. Its protein is CASSSGKNEQYF.

The chain has TRBV5-4 and TRBJ2-7, with D unresolved. Germline-derived CDR1 and CDR2 are SGHNT and YYREEE (reference sequence). Between the trimmed V and J ends, which lost 3 bases and 3 bases, there was a span of 13 bases. The CDR3 sequence is 14 residues long. CDR3 amino acids: CASSSPDTLYEQYF. CDR3 in DNA: TGTGCCAGCAGCTCCCCAGACACTCTCTACGAGCAGTACTTC.

The CDR3 sequence: CASSTQVGVGETQYF. In nucleotides, the CDR3 is TGCGCCAGCAGCACCCAAGTCGGGGTAGGGGAGACCCAGTACTTC. V gene TRBV5-1 combines with J gene TRBJ2-5; possibly TRBD2 for D (5 bases). Germline V CDR1 and CDR2: SGHRS, YFSETQ. V was clipped by 4 bases and J by 5 bases, with 18 bases between them. This CDR3 is 15 amino acids long.

This clone was seen just once. The chain is built from TRBV5-4 and TRBJ1-1; no firm D call. Germline-derived CDR1 and CDR2 are SGHNT and YYREEE (reference sequence). Trimming took 0 bases from V and 3 from J, leaving 12 bases between them. The CDR3 length is 15 residues. The CDR3 reads CASSLGVWADTEAFF. The CDR3 coding sequence is TGTGCCAGCAGCTTGGGGGTTTGGGCCGACACTGAAGCTTTCTTT. Looking up the rest from reference TRBV5-4 and TRBJ1-1 gives the full variable domain: ETGVTQSPTHLIKTRGQQVTLRCSSQSGHNTVSWYQQALGQGPQFIFQYYREEENGRGNFPPRFSGLQFPNYSSELNVNALELDDSALYLCASSLGVWADTEAFFGQGTRLTVV.

The chain has TRBV7-2 and TRBJ1-5; D perhaps matches TRBD1 (5 bases). Trimming pared 3 bases from V and 8 bases from J, leaving 17 bases between. This CDR3 region has 15 residues. Germline V gives CDR1 SGHTA, CDR2 FQGNSA. The CDR3: CASSFAREPFEPQHF. CDR3 coding DNA: TGTGCCAGCAGCTTTGCCAGGGAACCCTTTGAGCCCCAGCATTTT. Full variable domain (rest looked up from reference TRBV7-2 and TRBJ1-5): GAGVSQSPSNKVTEKGKDVELRCDPISGHTALYWYRQSLGQGLEFLIYFQGNSAPDKSGLPSDRFSAERTGGSVSTLTIQRTQQEDSAVYLCASSFAREPFEPQHFGDGTRLSIL.

The genes are TRBV11-2 and TRBJ2-7; D possibly corresponds to TRBD2 (5 bases). Per the germline V gene, CDR1 is SGHAT and CDR2 is FQNNGV. V lost 3 bases and J 1 base, leaving 13 bases between the germline ends. The CDR3 consists of 15 residues. The CDR3 DNA is TGTGCCAGCAGCTTCGAGCCTAGCCATTCCTACGAGCAGTACTTC. Protein: CASSFEPSHSYEQYF.

The V and J genes are TRBV20-1 and TRBJ1-2; 10 bases map to TRBD1. CDR3 length: 14 amino acids. Germline V gives CDR1 DFQATT, CDR2 SNEGSKA (reference sequence). V trimming: 3 bases; J trimming: 12 bases; junction bases outside the gene matches: 13. In DNA form, the CDR3 reads TGCAGTGCTAGTTCCGGGACAGGGGCATCAAGGGACACCTTC. Residues: CSASSGTGASRDTF.

The chain is built from TRBV30 and TRBJ1-2; TRBD1 is a possible D gene (5 bases). Germline V CDR1 and CDR2: GTSNPN, SVGIG (reference sequence). The CDR3 runs to 13 residues. V was trimmed by 3 bases and J by 7 bases, leaving 15 bases between them. CDR3 sequence: CAWRVRGFRGYTF. The CDR3 DNA reads as TGTGCCTGGAGAGTTAGGGGTTTTCGTGGCTACACCTTC.

This rearrangement joins TRBV30 to TRBJ1-1, with TRBD1 as a possible D gene (5 bases). The V and J ends lost 2 bases and 1 base respectively, with 14 bases between them. From germline, CDR1 is GTSNPN and CDR2 SVGIG (reference sequence). This CDR3 spans 15 amino acids. CDR3 DNA sequence: TGTGCCTGGAGTCTCCTGGCCGGGGGGAACACTGAAGCTTTCTTT. This translates into CAWSLLAGGNTEAFF.

V usage is TRBV21-1 and J usage is TRBJ2-6; TRBD1 is taken as the D call from the table, unchecked against the DNA. TRBV21-1 is described as a pseudogene. The CDR3 has 18 amino acids. This chain's CDR3 is CASSKGGRALSGANVLTF. The CDR3 nucleotides are TGTGCCAGCAGCAAAGGGGGCAGGGCCCTCTCTGGGGCCAACGTCCTGACTTTC.